Listed below are T cell receptor beta chains from one sample, sequenced in a study of OX40 agonist ivuxolimab in advanced cancers. TCRdb's table, derived via immunoSEQ multiplex PCR, lists solely in-frame clones and lacks some. Of 57,000 or so clones in the sample, roughly 80% are singletons; the top ten hold 2.8%. Sequenced material: CD4+ or CD8+ T cells sorted from blood, taken in a trial of the OX40 agonist ivuxolimab. These receptors were collected from an adult with an advanced solid tumor such as melanoma, head and neck, liver or kidney cancer. CDR3s include the opening cysteine and the closing phenylalanine or tryptophan. A D gene is named only where the DNA matches it firmly. Not all rows give a size; the values are once, few, many and, for expanded clones, a class.

V gene	J gene	D gene	clone size	CDR3 DNA	CDR3 protein
TRBV19	TRBJ1-5	NA	NA	TGTGCCAGTAGTATGGGGTTTGGCAATCAGCCCCAGCATTTT	CASSMGFGNQPQHF
TRBV19	TRBJ1-4	TRBD1	once	TGTGCCAGTAGCCGGGGACAGGGTGGGCCAACTAATGAAAAACTGTTTTTT	CASSRGQGGPTNEKLFF
TRBV2	TRBJ2-1	TRBD2	NA	TGTGCCAGTGTGAAGAGCGGGGTATACAATGAGCAGTTCTTC	CASVKSGVYNEQFF
TRBV4-1	TRBJ2-7	NA	NA	TGCGCCAGCAGCCCCCGGGACCACCTAATCGGTTCTTACGAGCAGTACTTC	CASSPRDHLIGSYEQYF
TRBV25-1	TRBJ2-1	TRBD2	NA	TGTGCCAGCAGTGAATCGGTGCCCCTAGCGGGAGGGGGGAATGAGCAGTTCTTC	CASSESVPLAGGGNEQFF
TRBV29-1	TRBJ2-1	TRBD2	NA	TGCAGCGTTGAGAGCGGGAGGGGAAATGAGCAGTTCTTC	CSVESGRGNEQFF
TRBV30	TRBJ1-2	NA	NA	TGTGCCTGGAGTGTACTCCGGCCTCCTCTAAACTATGGCTACACCTTC	CAWSVLRPPLNYGYTF
TRBV19	TRBJ1-2	NA	NA	TGTGCCAGTAGTATCCTCGGGGGGCTGGATGGCTACACCTTC	CASSILGGLDGYTF
TRBV11-3	TRBJ2-3	NA	once	TGTGCCAGCAGCTTAGTTGCCCTCATAGAGGATACGCAGTATTTT	CASSLVALIEDTQYF
TRBV7-3	TRBJ2-5	NA	NA	TGTGCCAGCAGCTTACTTCAGGGGGAGACCCAGTACTTC	CASSLLQGETQYF
TRBV5-1	TRBJ1-6	NA	NA	TGCGCCAGCAGCTTACAGGCTAGGGTGGATTCACCCCTCCACTTT	CASSLQARVDSPLHF
TRBV7-9	TRBJ2-5	NA	NA	TGTGCCAGCAGCTTAGCTGGATCGGAGACCCAGTACTTC	CASSLAGSETQYF
TRBV6-5	TRBJ1-1	TRBD1	NA	TGTGCCAGCAGTCCACAAGGGACAGGGAACACTGAAGCTTTCTTT	CASSPQGTGNTEAFF
TRBV18	TRBJ1-1	NA	NA	TGTGCCAGCTCACTCACAGGGAAGGACACTGAAGCTTTCTTT	CASSLTGKDTEAFF
TRBV6-4	TRBJ2-1	TRBD2	NA	TGTGCCAGCAGTGAGCGGGGGTCCTACAATGAGCAGTTCTTC	CASSERGSYNEQFF
TRBV7-9	TRBJ2-2	NA	NA	TGTGCCAGCAGCCCAGGGACGCACAGCCCTGGGGAGCTGTTTTTT	CASSPGTHSPGELFF
TRBV7-2	TRBJ2-5	TRBD1	NA	TGTGCCAGCAGAAACAGGGGACGCCAAGAGACCCAGTACTTC	CASRNRGRQETQYF
TRBV5-1	TRBJ2-5	NA	NA	TGCGCCAGCAGCTTGGTCGGGGAGTACCAAGAGACCCAGTACTTC	CASSLVGEYQETQYF
TRBV29-1	TRBJ2-5	NA	NA	TGCAGCGTTTGGGACGAGACCCAGTACTTC	CSVWDETQYF
TRBV2	TRBJ2-1	TRBD1	NA	TGTGCCAGCAGACAGGGGTGGGGTGAGCAGTTCTTC	CASRQGWGEQFF
TRBV6-5	TRBJ1-1	NA	once	TGTGCCAGCAGTTACTCGAGGAGGGTCGGGGGCACTGAAGCTTTCTTT	CASSYSRRVGGTEAFF
TRBV9	TRBJ2-1	NA	NA	TGTGCCAGCAGCGTAGGGTTGGTCGCGGGCGGGAATGAGCAGTTCTTC	CASSVGLVAGGNEQFF
TRBV18	TRBJ2-7	NA	NA	TGTGCCAGCTCACCACCGGGCGCAGGGGCGGGATACGAGCAGTACTTC	CASSPPGAGAGYEQYF
TRBV15	TRBJ1-5	NA	NA	TGTGCCACCAGCAGCGCCGTAGTCCAGCCCCAGCATTTT	CATSSAVVQPQHF
TRBV27	TRBJ2-3	NA	NA	TGTGCCAGCAGTGACAGGTCCTTCACAGATACGCAGTATTTT	CASSDRSFTDTQYF
TRBV6-5	TRBJ2-5	TRBD1	NA	TGTGCCAGCAGGAAGGACAGGGTTGAGACCCAGTACTTC	CASRKDRVETQYF
TRBV11-2	TRBJ1-2	NA	once	TGTGCCAGCAGCTTAGACAGGGACCATTATGGCTACACCTTC	CASSLDRDHYGYTF
TRBV30	TRBJ2-5	NA	NA	TGTGCCTGGAGTGTTGGGCTCCAAGAGACCCAGTACTTC	CAWSVGLQETQYF
TRBV6-5	TRBJ1-2	NA	once	TGTGCCAGCAGCCCAAGGGGGAACTATGGCTACACCTTC	CASSPRGNYGYTF
TRBV19	TRBJ1-5	TRBD1	NA	TGTGCCGCGAGGACAGGGTTGGGCAATCAGCCCCAGCATTTT	CAARTGLGNQPQHF
TRBV28	TRBJ1-2	NA	few	TGTGCCAGCAGACAGGAACGTGGCTACACCTTC	CASRQERGYTF
TRBV13	TRBJ2-5	TRBD2	NA	TGTGCCAGCAGCTTAGGCGGGTCTAGCGGGGGGCAAGAGACCCAGTACTTC	CASSLGGSSGGQETQYF
TRBV4-1	TRBJ1-3	NA	few	TGCGCCAGCAGCCACAGAACAGGGAGAACCGCGGGAAACACCATATATTTT	CASSHRTGRTAGNTIYF
TRBV29-1	TRBJ2-5	TRBD1	NA	TGCAGCGTTATCCGGGACAGGGTTGAGGAGACCCAGTACTTC	CSVIRDRVEETQYF
TRBV7-3	TRBJ2-3	TRBD2	NA	TGTGCCAGCAGCTGGACTAGCGGGGAAGATACGCAGTATTTT	CASSWTSGEDTQYF
TRBV23-1	TRBJ2-1	NA	NA	TGCGCCAGCCCATGGGGGAGGGGGGGAGGCTACAATGAGCAGTTCTTC	CASPWGRGGGYNEQFF
TRBV11-3	TRBJ2-2	TRBD1	NA	TGTGCCAGCAGCTCGACAGGGGCCCCGACCACCGGGGAGCTGTTTTTT	CASSSTGAPTTGELFF
TRBV7-9	TRBJ2-1	TRBD2	NA	TGTGCCAGCAGCTTAGAAACTGGGAAGCGGGGGAGCTCCTACAATGAGCAGTTCTTC	CASSLETGKRGSSYNEQFF
TRBV9	TRBJ1-3	NA	once	TGTGCCAGCAGCGTAGAAGAAAACACCATATATTTT	CASSVEENTIYF
TRBV4-3	TRBJ1-6	NA	NA	TGCGCCAGCAGAGACAGGTTATCCTATAATTCACCCCTCCACTTT	CASRDRLSYNSPLHF
TRBV4-1	TRBJ1-2	NA	NA	TGCGCCAGCAGCCAAGAGCGCGGCTATGGCTACACCTTC	CASSQERGYGYTF
TRBV29-1	TRBJ2-7	NA	NA	TGCAGCGGATGGCAGGGTGAGCCCTACGAGCAGTACTTC	CSGWQGEPYEQYF
TRBV11-2	TRBJ2-7	TRBD2	NA	TGTGCCAGCAGCCCGGGACTAGTTCGGTCCTACGAGCAGTACTTC	CASSPGLVRSYEQYF
TRBV5-1	TRBJ1-1	NA	NA	TGCGCCAGCCGAGTGTTGGACAGGAACACTGAAGCTTTCTTT	CASRVLDRNTEAFF
TRBV18	TRBJ2-2	TRBD2	NA	TGTGCCAGCTCACAGCGGGAGAACACCGGGGAGCTGTTTTTT	CASSQRENTGELFF
TRBV6-1	TRBJ1-2	NA	NA	TGTGCCAGCAGTCCAAGCGGGGGGGGAAGCGGCTACACCTTC	CASSPSGGGSGYTF
TRBV21-1	TRBJ2-3	NA	NA	TGTGCCAGCAGCAAAATAAGGCTAGCGACGCAGGCAGATACGCAGTATTTT	CASSKIRLATQADTQYF
TRBV19	TRBJ2-7	NA	NA	TGTGCCTCCTCCTACTCCTACGAGCAGTACTTC	CASSYSYEQYF
TRBV5-1	TRBJ2-3	TRBD1	NA	TGCGCCAGCAGCTTGGTGCAGGGGGGCACAGATACGCAGTATTTT	CASSLVQGGTDTQYF
TRBV19	TRBJ1-2	NA	NA	TGTGCCAGTAGTATAGGGGGAGGGAACTATGGCTACACCTTC	CASSIGGGNYGYTF
TRBV14	TRBJ1-1	TRBD1	NA	TGTGCCAGCAGACGGACAGGTTTGAACACTGAAGCTTTCTTT	CASRRTGLNTEAFF
TRBV7-9	TRBJ2-1	NA	NA	TGTGCCAGCAGCACAAGGTGGATCCGGCGAACCGCAACCCATGAGCAGTTCTTC	CASSTRWIRRTATHEQFF
TRBV20-1	TRBJ1-2	NA	few	TGCAGCCCAGGGGGCTACACCTTC	CSPGGYTF
TRBV7-6	TRBJ2-1	TRBD2	NA	TGTGCCAGCAGCCGCAGGGCGGGAGGCGATGAGCAGTTCTTC	CASSRRAGGDEQFF
TRBV29-1	TRBJ2-3	TRBD2	NA	TGCAGCGTTGAAGGCCTAGCGGGAGACATAGATACGCAGTATTTT	CSVEGLAGDIDTQYF